These 2 T cell receptor beta chains were sequenced from one sample in a study of T cells in Graves' hyperthyroidism and ophthalmopathy. Using RNA transcripts as the source, TCR beta CDR3 regions were amplified. First-round RT-PCR of the TCR CDR3 relied on the HTBI primer set. TCRdb analysed the multiplex PCR reads with MiXCR anew, one entry per CDR3 protein. The table lists 360,000 or so distinct CDR3 sequences, around 15% of them singletons, with approximately 20% in the top ten. The specimen was blood. The receptors shown here come from a woman between 55 and 75 years old with Graves' ophthalmopathy.

A remark on this clonotype: A much larger clone is a single base away; this may be a read error. The chain couples TRBV11-2 to TRBJ1-4, with no clear D. The V and J ends lost 6 bases and 8 bases respectively, with 7 bases between them. The germline V gene has CDR1 SGHAT and CDR2 FQNNGV. This CDR3 is 11 amino acids long. The CDR3 nucleotides read TGTGCCAGCAGACCACGAGAAAAACTGTTTTTT. Its translation: CASRPREKLFF.

This clonotype has ten or more counts. The J gene is TRBJ2-7, the V gene TRBV20-1; 7 bases are a match to TRBD2. Per the germline V gene, CDR1 is DFQATT and CDR2 is SNEGSKA (reference sequence). V lost 5 bases, J lost 4 bases, and 8 bases stayed unmatched. CDR3 length equals 13 residues. CDR3 bases: TGCAGTGCTGACGATGCGGGGGTGTACGAGCAGTACTTC. It is translated as CSADDAGVYEQYF.